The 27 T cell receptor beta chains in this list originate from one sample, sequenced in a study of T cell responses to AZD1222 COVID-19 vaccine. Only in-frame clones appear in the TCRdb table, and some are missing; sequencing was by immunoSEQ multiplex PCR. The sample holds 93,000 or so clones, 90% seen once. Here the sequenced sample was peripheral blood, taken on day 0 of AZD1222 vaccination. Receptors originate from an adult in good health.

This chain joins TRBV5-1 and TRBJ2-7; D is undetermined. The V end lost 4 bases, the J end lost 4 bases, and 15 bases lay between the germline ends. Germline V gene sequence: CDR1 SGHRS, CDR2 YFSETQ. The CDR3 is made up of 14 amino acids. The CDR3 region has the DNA TGCGCCAGCAGCCCCGGGCCAGTCCCTTACGAGCAGTACTTC. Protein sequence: CASSPGPVPYEQYF.

The CDR3 DNA is TGTGCCAGCAGTCGCCGGGCATCGATCGAAAAACTGTTTTTT. It encodes CASSRRASIEKLFF. V and J are TRBV27 and TRBJ1-4; unclear D gene. Germline lookup yields CDR1 MNHEY and CDR2 SMNVEV (reference sequence). V shed 5 bases and J shed 8 bases, with 15 bases lying between them. CDR3 length equals 14 residues.

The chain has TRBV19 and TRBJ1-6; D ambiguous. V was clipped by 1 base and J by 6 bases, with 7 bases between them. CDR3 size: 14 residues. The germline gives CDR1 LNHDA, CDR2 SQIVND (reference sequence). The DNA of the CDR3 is TGTGCCAGTAGTATAGGGGAATCTAATTCACCCCTCCACTTT. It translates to CASSIGESNSPLHF.

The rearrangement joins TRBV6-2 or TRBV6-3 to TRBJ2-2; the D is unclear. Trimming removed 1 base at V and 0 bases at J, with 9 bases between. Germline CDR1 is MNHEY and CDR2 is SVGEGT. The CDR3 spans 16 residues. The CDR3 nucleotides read TGTGCCAGCAGTTACTTACTTCCCGCGAACACCGGGGAGCTGTTTTTT. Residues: CASSYLLPANTGELFF.

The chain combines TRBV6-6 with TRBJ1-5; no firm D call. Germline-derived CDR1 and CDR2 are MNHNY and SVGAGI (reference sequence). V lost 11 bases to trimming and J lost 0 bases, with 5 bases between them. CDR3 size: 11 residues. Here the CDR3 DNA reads TGTGCCGCGGGTAGCAATCAGCCCCAGCATTTT. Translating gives CAAGSNQPQHF.

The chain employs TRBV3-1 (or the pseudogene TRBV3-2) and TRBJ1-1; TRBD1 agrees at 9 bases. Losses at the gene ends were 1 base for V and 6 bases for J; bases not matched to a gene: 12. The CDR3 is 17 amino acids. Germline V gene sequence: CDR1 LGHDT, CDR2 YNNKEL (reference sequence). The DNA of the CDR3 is TGTGCCAGCAGCCAAGCGGGACAGGGTCTCTGGGACGCTGAAGCTTTCTTT. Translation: CASSQAGQGLWDAEAFF.

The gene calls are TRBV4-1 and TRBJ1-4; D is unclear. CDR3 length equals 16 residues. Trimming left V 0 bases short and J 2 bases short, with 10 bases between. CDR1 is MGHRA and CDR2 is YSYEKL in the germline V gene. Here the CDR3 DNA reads TGCGCCAGCAGCCAAGATGGGTGGAGTACTAATGAAAAACTGTTTTTT. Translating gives CASSQDGWSTNEKLFF.

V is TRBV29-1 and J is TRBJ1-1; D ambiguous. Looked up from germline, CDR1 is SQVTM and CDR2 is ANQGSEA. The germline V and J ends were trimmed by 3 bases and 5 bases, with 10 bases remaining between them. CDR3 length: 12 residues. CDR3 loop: CSVERGRTEAFF. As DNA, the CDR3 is TGCAGCGTTGAGAGAGGGAGGACTGAAGCTTTCTTT.

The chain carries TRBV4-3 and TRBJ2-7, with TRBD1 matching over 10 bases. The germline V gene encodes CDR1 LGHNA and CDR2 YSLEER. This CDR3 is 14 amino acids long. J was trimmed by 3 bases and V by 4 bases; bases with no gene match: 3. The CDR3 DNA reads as TGCGCCAGCAGCCTAGGACAGGGGGACTACGAGCAGTACTTC. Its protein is CASSLGQGDYEQYF.

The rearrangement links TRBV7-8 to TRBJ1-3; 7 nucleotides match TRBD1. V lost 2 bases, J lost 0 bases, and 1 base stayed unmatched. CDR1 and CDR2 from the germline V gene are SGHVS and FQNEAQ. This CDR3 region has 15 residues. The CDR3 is CASSLNRGSGNTIYF. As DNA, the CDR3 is TGTGCCAGCAGCTTAAACAGGGGCTCTGGAAACACCATATATTTT. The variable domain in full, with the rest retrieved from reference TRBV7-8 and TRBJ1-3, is GAGVSQSPRYKVAKRGQDVALRCDPISGHVSLFWYQQALGQGPEFLTYFQNEAQLDKSGLPSDRFFAERPEGSVSTLKIQRTQQEDSAVYLCASSLNRGSGNTIYFGEGSWLTVV.

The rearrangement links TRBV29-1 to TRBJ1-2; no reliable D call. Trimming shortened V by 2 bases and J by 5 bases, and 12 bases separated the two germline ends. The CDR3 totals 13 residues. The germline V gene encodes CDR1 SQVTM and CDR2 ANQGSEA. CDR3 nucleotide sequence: TGCAGCGTTGAAAAAAGCGGAGGGTATGGCTACACCTTC. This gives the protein CSVEKSGGYGYTF.

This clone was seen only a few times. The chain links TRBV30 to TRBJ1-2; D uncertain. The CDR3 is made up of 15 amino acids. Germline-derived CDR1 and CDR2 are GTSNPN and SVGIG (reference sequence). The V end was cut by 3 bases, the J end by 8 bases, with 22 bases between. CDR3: CAWRLSAFGRSGYTF. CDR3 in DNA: TGTGCCTGGAGACTTTCAGCCTTCGGCCGATCGGGCTACACCTTC.

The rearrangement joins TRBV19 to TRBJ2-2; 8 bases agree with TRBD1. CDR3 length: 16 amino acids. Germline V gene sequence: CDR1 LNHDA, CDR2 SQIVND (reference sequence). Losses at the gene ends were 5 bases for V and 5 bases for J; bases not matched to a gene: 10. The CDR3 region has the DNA TGTGCCAGTAGTGCAGGGGGCGCTTCGGGAACCGGGGAGCTGTTTTTT. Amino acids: CASSAGGASGTGELFF.

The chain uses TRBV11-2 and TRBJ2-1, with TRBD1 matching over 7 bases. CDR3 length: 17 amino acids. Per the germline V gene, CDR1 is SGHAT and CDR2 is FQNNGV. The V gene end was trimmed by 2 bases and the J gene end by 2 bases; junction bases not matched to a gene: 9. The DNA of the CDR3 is TGTGCCAGCAGCTTAATCTCGACAGGGATCCCCTACAATGAGCAGTTCTTC. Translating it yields CASSLISTGIPYNEQFF.

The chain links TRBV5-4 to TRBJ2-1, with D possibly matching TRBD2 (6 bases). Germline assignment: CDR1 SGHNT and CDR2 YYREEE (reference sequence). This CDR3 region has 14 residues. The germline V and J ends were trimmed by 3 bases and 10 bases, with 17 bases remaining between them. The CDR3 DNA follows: TGTGCCAGCAGCTCCCGACTAGTCCGGGACGAGCAGTTCTTC. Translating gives CASSSRLVRDEQFF.

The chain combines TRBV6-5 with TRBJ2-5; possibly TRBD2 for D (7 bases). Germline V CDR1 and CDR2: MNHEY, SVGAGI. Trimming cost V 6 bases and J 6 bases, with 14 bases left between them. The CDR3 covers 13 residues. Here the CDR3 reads CASRVGGAKTQYF. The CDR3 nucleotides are TGTGCCAGCAGGGTTGGGGGGGCGAAGACCCAGTACTTC.

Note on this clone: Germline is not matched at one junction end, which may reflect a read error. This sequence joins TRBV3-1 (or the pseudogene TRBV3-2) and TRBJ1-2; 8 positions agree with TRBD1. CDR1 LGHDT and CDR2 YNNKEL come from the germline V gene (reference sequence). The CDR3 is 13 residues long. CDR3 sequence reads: CASNQQGVSYYTF. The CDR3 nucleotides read TGTGCCAGCAACCAACAGGGGGTTTCTTACTACACCTTC.

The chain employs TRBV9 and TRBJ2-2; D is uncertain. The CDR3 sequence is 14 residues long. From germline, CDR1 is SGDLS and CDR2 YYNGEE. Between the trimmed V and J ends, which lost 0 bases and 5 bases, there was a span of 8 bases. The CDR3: CASSVVKGTGELFF. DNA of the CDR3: TGTGCCAGCAGCGTAGTTAAGGGAACCGGGGAGCTGTTTTTT.

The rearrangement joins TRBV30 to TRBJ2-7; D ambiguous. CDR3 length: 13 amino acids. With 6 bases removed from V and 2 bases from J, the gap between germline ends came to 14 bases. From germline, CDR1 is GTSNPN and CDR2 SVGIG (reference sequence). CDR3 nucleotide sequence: TGTGCCTGTCTCCTAGGACCCGCCTACGAGCAGTACTTC. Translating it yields CACLLGPAYEQYF.

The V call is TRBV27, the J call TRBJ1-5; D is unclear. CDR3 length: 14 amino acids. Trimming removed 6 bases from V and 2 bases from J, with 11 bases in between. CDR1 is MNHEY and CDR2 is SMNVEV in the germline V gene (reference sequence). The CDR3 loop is CASSVSDGNQPQHF. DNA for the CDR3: TGTGCCAGCAGCGTCAGTGATGGCAATCAGCCCCAGCATTTT.

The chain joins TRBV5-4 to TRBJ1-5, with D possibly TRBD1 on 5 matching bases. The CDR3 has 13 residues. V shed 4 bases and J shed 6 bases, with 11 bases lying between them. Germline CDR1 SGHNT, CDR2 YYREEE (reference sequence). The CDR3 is CASSVWGIQPQHF. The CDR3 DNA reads TGTGCCAGCAGCGTCTGGGGGATTCAGCCCCAGCATTTT. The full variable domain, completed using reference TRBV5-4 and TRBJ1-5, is ETGVTQSPTHLIKTRGQQVTLRCSSQSGHNTVSWYQQALGQGPQFIFQYYREEENGRGNFPPRFSGLQFPNYSSELNVNALELDDSALYLCASSVWGIQPQHFGDGTRLSIL.

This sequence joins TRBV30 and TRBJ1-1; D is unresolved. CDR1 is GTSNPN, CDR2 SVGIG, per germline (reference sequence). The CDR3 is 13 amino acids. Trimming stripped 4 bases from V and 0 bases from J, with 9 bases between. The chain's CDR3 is CAWNPGLNTEAFF. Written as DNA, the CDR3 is TGTGCCTGGAATCCAGGTTTGAACACTGAAGCTTTCTTT.

CDR3 DNA: TGTGCCAGCAGCTTTGTGCGGGGCGAGCAGTACTTC. Amino acids: CASSFVRGEQYF. The chain employs TRBV11-2 and TRBJ2-7; a possible D gene is TRBD2 (6 bases). Trimming took 3 bases from V and 6 from J, leaving 9 bases between them. CDR1 and CDR2 from the germline V gene are SGHAT and FQNNGV. The CDR3 contains 12 residues.

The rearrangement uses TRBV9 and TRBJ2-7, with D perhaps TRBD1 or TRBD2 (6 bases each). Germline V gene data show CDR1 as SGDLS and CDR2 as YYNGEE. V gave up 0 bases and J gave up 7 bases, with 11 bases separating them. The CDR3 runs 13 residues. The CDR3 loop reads CASSVVGAGEQYF. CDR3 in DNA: TGTGCCAGCAGCGTAGTGGGGGCGGGGGAGCAGTACTTC.

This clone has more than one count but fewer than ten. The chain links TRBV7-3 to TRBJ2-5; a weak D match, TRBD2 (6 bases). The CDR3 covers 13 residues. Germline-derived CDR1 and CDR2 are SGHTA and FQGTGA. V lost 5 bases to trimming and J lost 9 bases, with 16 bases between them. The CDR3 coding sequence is TGTGCCAGCAGCCCGGACCCGACTAGGGCCCAGTACTTC. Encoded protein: CASSPDPTRAQYF.

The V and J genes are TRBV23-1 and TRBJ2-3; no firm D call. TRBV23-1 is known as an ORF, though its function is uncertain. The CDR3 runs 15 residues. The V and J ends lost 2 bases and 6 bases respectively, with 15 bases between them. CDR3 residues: CASSQPLRNPDTQYF. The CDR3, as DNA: TGCGCCAGCAGTCAACCACTTAGAAACCCCGATACGCAGTATTTT.

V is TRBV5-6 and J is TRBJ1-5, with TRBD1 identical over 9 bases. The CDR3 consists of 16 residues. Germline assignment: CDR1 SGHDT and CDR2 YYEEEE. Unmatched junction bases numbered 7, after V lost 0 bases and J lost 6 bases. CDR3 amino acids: CASSLGGQGLSQPQHF. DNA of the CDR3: TGTGCCAGCAGCTTGGGTGGACAGGGGTTGAGTCAGCCCCAGCATTTT.